This T cell receptor beta chain was identified during a study of PD-L1 blockade in urothelial cancer. The patients had locally advanced or metastatic urothelial carcinoma. Individual patients had between 1 and 8 samples, taken pretreatment and on-treatment. Here immunoSEQ multiplex PCR was the method, and the copy in TCRdb shows in-frame clones only, minus some. The table lists about 42,000 clones, around 84% of them singletons. Between the trimmed V and J ends, which lost 0 bases and 8 bases, there was a span of 20 bases. Looked up from germline, CDR1 is LGHNA and CDR2 is YNFKEQ. The length of the CDR3 is 17 residues.

The chain has TRBV4-2 and TRBJ2-1; a possible D gene is TRBD2 (5 bases). This specimen was PBMCs, taken around atezolizumab (anti-PD-L1) treatment. The origin of this receptor is a man aged 70-80 years with urothelial cancer. CDR3: CASSQDLGEGVYYEQFF. In nucleotides, the CDR3 is TGTGCCAGCAGCCAAGATCTAGGAGAGGGAGTTTATTATGAGCAGTTCTTC.